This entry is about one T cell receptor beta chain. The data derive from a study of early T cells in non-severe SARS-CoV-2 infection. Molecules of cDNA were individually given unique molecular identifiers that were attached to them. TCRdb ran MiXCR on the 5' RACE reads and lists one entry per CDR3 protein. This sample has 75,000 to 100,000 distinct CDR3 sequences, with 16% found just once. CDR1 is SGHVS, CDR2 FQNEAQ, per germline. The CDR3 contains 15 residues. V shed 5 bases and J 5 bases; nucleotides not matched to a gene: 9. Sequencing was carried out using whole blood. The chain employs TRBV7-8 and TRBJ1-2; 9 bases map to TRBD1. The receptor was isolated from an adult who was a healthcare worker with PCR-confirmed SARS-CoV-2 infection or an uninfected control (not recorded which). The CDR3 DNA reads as TGTGCCAGCAGCGGTCGACAGGGACAGGGATATGGCTACACCTTC. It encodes CASSGRQGQGYGYTF.